The sequence of this T cell receptor beta chain was determined in a study of blood T cell repertoires in COVID-19. As for the study in general: From T cells, B-cell-depleted T cells, or PBMCs came the material, which was cDNA or gDNA.

Produced via immunoSEQ multiplex PCR; TCRdb's table is partial and in-frame only. Of about 50,000 clones in the sample, around 85% were seen once. The V gene lost 5 bases and the J gene lost 3 bases, with 9 bases spanning the gap. The CDR3 loop spans 13 amino acids. Germline V gives CDR1 KGHSH, CDR2 LQKENI. This sequence originates from a man aged 70 or older with active COVID-19. The chain combines TRBV18 with TRBJ2-3, with a tentative D call TRBD1 (6 bases). Input material: peripheral blood. CDR3 loop: CASSSDRTDTQYF. In nucleotides, the CDR3 is TGTGCCAGCTCATCAGACAGGACAGATACGCAGTATTTT. Drawing the rest from reference TRBV18 and TRBJ2-3, the complete variable domain is NAGVMQNPRHLVRRRGQEARLRCSPMKGHSHVYWYRQLPEEGLKFMVYLQKENIIDESGMPKERFSAEFPKEGPSILRIQQVVRGDSAAYFCASSSDRTDTQYFGPGTRLTVL.